Only a few counts were recorded for the clone carrying this T cell receptor beta chain. The sample comes from a study of blood T cell repertoires in COVID-19. Study as a whole: Material from acute and convalescent COVID-19 was sourced from the United States, Italy and Spain. The cDNA or gDNA used as material had been derived from T cells, B-cell-depleted T cells, or PBMCs.

Germline CDR1 is LGHNA and CDR2 is YNFKEQ. V shed 4 bases and J 3 bases; nucleotides not matched to a gene: 8. The CDR3 runs 17 residues. How the authors handled the data: Reference gene primer amplification gave estimated nucleated cell counts. The repertoire was sequenced with immunoSEQ multiplex PCR; TCRdb's copy has only in-frame clones and lacks some. D and trimming were read from the DNA, whereas the V and J calls and clone size are those reported in that table. The sample records a few hundred thousand clones, about 79% being singletons. Specimen: peripheral blood. The V gene is TRBV4-2, the J gene TRBJ2-2, with 10 positions matching TRBD1. This TCR derives from a man older than 75 with acute or convalescent COVID-19. DNA of the CDR3: TGTGCCAGCAGCCGCAGAGCGACAGGGGGCGACACCGGGGAGCTGTTTTTT. Residues: CASSRRATGGDTGELFF.